The clone carrying this TCR beta chain occurred many times. The sample is drawn from a study of regulatory T cells in long-lasting Graves disease. The time point here: persistent/refractory GD, antithyroid drugs over 5 years with positive TRAb. Following extraction of RNA from PBMCs, that RNA was used to make the TCR library. Patients were enrolled at an endocrinology department in Xi'an, China. A peripheral blood sample, roughly 9.8 milliliters in volume, was drawn into EDTA tubes. TCR beta libraries were built with iRepertoire HTBI primers and Arm-PCR of CDR3 regions. TCRdb passed the multiplex PCR reads through MiXCR, listing each CDR3 protein once. The sample shows some 330,000 distinct CDR3 sequences, approximately 25% of them seen only once. The source material was peripheral blood mononuclear cells (PBMCs), sampled when the disease was refractory, from a patient treated with antithyroid drugs. This TCR came from a woman aged 40-49 years with Graves disease.

For the CDR3, the DNA is TGTGCCAGCAGTTCCCCTTTTCAGCCCCAGCATTTT. It specifies CASSSPFQPQHF. The rearrangement links TRBV28 to TRBJ1-5, with no clear D. The length of the CDR3 is 12 residues. V was cut by 4 bases and J by 6 bases, with 7 bases left in between. CDR1 MDHEN and CDR2 SYDVKM come from the germline V gene. The full variable domain, its missing parts supplied by reference TRBV28 and TRBJ1-5, is DVKVTQSSRYLVKRTGEKVFLECVQDMDHENMFWYRQDPGLGLRLIYFSYDVKMKEKGDIPEGYSVSREKKERFSLILESASTNQTSMYLCASSSPFQPQHFGDGTRLSIL.